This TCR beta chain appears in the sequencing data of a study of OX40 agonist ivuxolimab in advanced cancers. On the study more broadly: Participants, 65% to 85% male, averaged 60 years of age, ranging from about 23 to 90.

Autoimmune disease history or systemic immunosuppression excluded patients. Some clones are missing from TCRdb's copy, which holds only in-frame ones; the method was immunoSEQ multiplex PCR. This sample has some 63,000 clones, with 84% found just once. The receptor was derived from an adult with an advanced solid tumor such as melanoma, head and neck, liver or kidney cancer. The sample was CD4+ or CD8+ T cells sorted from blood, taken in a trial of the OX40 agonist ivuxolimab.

As DNA, the CDR3 is TGTGCCAGCAGTGAACGGGGAGGGCGGCGGAATGAGCAGTTCTTC. It encodes CASSERGGRRNEQFF. J is TRBJ2-1 and V is TRBV2; 7 bases fit TRBD2. The CDR3 extends over 15 amino acids. CDR1 is SNHLY and CDR2 is FYNNEI in the germline V gene. V was clipped by 2 bases and J by 7 bases; unmatched bases: 8.